A single T cell receptor beta chain is shown here with its context. The length of the CDR3 is 15 residues. The germline V gene encodes CDR1 MGHRA and CDR2 YSYEKL. V lost 1 base and J lost 5, with 12 bases in between. Method: immunoSEQ multiplex PCR; TCRdb's copy keeps in-frame clones and lacks some. Of roughly 120,000 clones listed, about 88% were seen once; the top ten hold 7.5% to 8%. The data were taken from a study of T cell responses to AZD1222 COVID-19 vaccine. The source material was peripheral blood, sampled on day 0 of AZD1222 vaccination. The J gene is TRBJ1-5, the V gene TRBV4-1, with no clear D. The TCR sequence derives from an adult in good health. This CDR3 is CASSQGRGSDQPQHF. The CDR3 bases are TGCGCCAGCAGCCAAGGGAGAGGGTCGGATCAGCCCCAGCATTTT.